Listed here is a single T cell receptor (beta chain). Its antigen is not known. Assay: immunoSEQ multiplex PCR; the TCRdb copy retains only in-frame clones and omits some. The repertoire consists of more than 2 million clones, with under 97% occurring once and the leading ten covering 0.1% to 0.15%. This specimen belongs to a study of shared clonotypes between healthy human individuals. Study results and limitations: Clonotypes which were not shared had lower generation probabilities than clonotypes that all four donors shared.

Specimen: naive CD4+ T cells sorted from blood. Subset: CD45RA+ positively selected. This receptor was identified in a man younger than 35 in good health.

CDR3 sequence reads: CASSSLPNTGELFF. CDR3 sequence (DNA): TGTGCCAGCAGTTCTCTTCCTAACACCGGGGAGCTGTTTTTT. The chain joins TRBV28 to TRBJ2-2; no firm D call. The V gene lost 4 bases and the J gene lost 2 bases, with 8 bases spanning the gap. Germline CDR1 reads MDHEN; CDR2 reads SYDVKM. CDR3 size: 14 residues. Filled out from reference TRBV28 and TRBJ2-2, the complete variable domain reads DVKVTQSSRYLVKRTGEKVFLECVQDMDHENMFWYRQDPGLGLRLIYFSYDVKMKEKGDIPEGYSVSREKKERFSLILESASTNQTSMYLCASSSLPNTGELFFGEGSRLTVL.